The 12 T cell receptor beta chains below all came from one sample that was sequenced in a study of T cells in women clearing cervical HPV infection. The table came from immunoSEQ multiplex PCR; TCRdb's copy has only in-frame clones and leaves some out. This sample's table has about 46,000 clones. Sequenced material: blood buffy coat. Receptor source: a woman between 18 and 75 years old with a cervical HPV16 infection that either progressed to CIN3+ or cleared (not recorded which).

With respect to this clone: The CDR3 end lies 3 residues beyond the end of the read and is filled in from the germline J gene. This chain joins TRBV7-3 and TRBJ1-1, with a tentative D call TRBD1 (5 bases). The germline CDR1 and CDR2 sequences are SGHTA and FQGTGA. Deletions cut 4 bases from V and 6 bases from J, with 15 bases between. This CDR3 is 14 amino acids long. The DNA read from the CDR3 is TGTGCCAGCAGCTCAGGCATTGGGGCGTCTGAA. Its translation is CASSSGIGASE. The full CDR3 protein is CASSSGIGASEAFF.

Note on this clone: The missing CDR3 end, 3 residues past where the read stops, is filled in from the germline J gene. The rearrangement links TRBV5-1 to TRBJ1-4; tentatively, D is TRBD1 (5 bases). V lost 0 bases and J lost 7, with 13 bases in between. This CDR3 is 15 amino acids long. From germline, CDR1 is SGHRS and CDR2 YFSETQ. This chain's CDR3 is CASSLVAGRGEKLFF. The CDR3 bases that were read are TGCGCCAGCAGCTTGGTTGCAGGGCGCGGTGAAAAA.

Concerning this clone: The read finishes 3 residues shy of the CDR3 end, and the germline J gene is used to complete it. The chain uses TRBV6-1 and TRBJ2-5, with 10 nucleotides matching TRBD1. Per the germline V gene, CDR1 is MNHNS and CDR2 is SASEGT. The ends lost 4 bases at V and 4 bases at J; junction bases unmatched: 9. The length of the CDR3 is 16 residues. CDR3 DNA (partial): TGTGCCAGCAGTGGTGGGGGACAGGGGAGGAGAGAGACC. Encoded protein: CASSGGGQGRRET. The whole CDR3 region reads CASSGGGQGRRETQYF.

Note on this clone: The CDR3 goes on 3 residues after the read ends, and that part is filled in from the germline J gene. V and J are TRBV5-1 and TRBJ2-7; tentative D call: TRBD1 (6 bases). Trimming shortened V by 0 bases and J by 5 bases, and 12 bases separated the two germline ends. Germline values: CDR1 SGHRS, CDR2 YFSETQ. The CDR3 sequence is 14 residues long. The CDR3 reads CASSLASGEHEQYF. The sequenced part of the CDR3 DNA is TGCGCCAGCAGCTTGGCCTCAGGGGAGCACGAG.

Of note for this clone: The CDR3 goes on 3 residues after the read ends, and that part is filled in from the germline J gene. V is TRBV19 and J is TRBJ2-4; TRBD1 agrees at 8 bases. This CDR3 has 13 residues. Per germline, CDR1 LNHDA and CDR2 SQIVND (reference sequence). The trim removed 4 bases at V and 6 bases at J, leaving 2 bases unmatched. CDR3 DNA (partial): TGTGCCAGTAGTAAACAGGGGGGAAACATT. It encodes CASSKQGGNI. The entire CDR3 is CASSKQGGNIQYF. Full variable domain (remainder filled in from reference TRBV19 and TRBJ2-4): DGGITQSPKYLFRKEGQNVTLSCEQNLNHDAMYWYRQDPGQGLRLIYYSQIVNDFQKGDIAEGYSVSREKKESFPLTVTSAQKNPTAFYLCASSKQGGNIQYFGAGTRLSVL.

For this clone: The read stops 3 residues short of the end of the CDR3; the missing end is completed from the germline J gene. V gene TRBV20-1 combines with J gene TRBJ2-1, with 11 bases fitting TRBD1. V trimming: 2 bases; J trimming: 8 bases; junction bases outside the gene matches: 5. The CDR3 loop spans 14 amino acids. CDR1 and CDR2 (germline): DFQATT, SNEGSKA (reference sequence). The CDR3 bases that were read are TGCAGTGCTAGACCGGGACAGGGGGAGGATGAG. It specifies CSARPGQGEDE. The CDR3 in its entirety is CSARPGQGEDEQFF.

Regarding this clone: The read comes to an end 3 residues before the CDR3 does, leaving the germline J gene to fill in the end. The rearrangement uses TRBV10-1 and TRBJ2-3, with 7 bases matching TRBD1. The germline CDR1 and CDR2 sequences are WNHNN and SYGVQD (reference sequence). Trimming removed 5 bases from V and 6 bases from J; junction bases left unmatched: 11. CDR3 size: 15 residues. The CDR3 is CASSSTGMTADTQYF. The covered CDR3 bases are TGCGCCAGCAGTTCGACAGGGATGACAGCGGATACG.

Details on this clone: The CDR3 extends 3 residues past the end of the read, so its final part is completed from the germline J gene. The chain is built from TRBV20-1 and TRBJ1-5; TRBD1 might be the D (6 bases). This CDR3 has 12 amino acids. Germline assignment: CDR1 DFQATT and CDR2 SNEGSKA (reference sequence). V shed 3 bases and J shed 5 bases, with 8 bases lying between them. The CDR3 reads CSASSGDQPQHF. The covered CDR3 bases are TGCAGTGCTAGCTCAGGGGATCAGCCC.

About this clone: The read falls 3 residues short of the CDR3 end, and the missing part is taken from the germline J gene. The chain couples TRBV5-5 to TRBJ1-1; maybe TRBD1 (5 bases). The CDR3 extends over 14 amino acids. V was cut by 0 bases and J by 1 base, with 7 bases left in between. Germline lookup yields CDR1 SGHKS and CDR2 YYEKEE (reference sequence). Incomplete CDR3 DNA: TGTGCCAGCAGCTTGGTCGGGGGGAACACTGAA. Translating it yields CASSLVGGNTE. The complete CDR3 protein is CASSLVGGNTEAFF.

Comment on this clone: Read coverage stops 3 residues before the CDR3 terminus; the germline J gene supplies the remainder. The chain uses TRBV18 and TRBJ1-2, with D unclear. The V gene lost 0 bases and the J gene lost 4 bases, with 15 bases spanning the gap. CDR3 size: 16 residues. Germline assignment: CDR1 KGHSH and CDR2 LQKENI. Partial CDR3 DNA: TGTGCCAGCTCACCACCGGTACCGAAGGCTCCCTATGGC. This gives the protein CASSPPVPKAPYG. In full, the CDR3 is CASSPPVPKAPYGYTF.

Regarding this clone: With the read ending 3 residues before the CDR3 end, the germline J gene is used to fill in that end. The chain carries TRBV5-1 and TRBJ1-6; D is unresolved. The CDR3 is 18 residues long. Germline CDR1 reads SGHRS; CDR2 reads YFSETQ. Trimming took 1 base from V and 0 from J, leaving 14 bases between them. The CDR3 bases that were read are TGCGCCAGCAGCTTGTCTTCCAGTTCGAGCTCCTATAATTCACCC. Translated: CASSLSSSSSSYNSP. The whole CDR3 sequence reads CASSLSSSSSSYNSPLHF.

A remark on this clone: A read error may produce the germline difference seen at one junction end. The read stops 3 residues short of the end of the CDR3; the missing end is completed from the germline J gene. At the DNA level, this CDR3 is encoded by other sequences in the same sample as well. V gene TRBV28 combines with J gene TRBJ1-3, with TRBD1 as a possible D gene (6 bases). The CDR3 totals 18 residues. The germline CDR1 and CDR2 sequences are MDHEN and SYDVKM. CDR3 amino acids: CASSLRGPQGHSGNTIYF. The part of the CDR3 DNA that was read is TGTGCCAGCAGTTTACGGGGACCACAGGGACACTCTGGAAACACG.